The present TCR beta chain was sequenced within a study of cytomegalovirus exposure and HLA in healthy donors. General study points: Analyses of presence and absence presupposed an approximately uniform sequencing depth across donors. Most subjects had HLA-A and HLA-B alleles reportedly predicted accurately by TCR beta sequences. According to the study, 150 to 200 TCR beta chains were cytomegalovirus-associated.

The donors were healthy bone marrow donors. The PCR was carried out with 60 Vbeta primers and 13 Jbeta primers. Sequencing used immunoSEQ multiplex PCR; TCRdb keeps in-frame clones, though not all of them. This sample yields some 70,000 clones, of which around 70% are seen a single time; 14% belongs to the top ten. This CDR3 is 15 amino acids long. The trim removed 5 bases at V and 4 bases at J, leaving 6 bases unmatched. Germline V gene lookup returns CDR1 MNHEY and CDR2 SMNVEV (reference sequence). In the case of this clone: What it binds is not known.

The chain couples TRBV27 to TRBJ2-1, with 9 bases identical to TRBD2. The sequencing input was PBMCs. The clonotype was recovered from a male donor in good health and CMV-seropositive. The CDR3 here is CASSELAGQYNEQFF. In DNA form, the CDR3 reads TGTGCCAGCAGTGAGCTAGCGGGGCAATACAATGAGCAGTTCTTC.